This TCR beta chain was identified in a study of T cells in Graves' hyperthyroidism and ophthalmopathy. Ten or more counts support this clonotype. The V gene lost 7 bases and the J gene lost 0 bases, with 13 bases spanning the gap. The CDR3 covers 15 residues. The germline CDR1 and CDR2 sequences are MNHNS and SASEGT. TCR beta CDR3 sequences were amplified from RNA transcripts. A set of HTBI primers served as the primers for a first-round RT-PCR of the TCR CDR3. A single record per CDR3 protein comes from TCRdb applying MiXCR to the multiplex PCR reads. The table records a few hundred thousand distinct CDR3 sequences, around 15% of them present only once. Diagnoses rested on clinical symptoms, serum thyroxine and TRAb, thyroid ultrasound and orbital computed tomography. It was 8 to 10 ml of fresh peripheral blood that supplied the PBMCs.

Source material: blood. This receptor was obtained from a middle-aged woman with Graves' ophthalmopathy. This chain links TRBV6-1 with TRBJ2-1; no clear D gene. The DNA of the CDR3 is TGTGCCAGCACTACGACACTTCGCTCCTACAATGAGCAGTTCTTC. Translation: CASTTTLRSYNEQFF.